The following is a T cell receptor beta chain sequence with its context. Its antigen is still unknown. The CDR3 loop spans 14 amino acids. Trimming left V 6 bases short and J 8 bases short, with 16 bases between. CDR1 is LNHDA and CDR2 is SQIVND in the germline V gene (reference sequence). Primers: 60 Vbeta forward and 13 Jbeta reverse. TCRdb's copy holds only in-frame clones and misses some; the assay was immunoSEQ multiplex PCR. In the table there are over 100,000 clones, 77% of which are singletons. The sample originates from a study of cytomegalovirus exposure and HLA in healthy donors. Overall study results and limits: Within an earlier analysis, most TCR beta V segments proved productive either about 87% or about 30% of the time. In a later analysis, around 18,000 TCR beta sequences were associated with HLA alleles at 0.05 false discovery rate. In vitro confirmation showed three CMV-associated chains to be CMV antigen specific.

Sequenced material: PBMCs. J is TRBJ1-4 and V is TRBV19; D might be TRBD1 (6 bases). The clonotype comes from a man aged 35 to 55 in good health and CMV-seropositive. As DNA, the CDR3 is TGTGCCAGTAGCCCCGACAGGTTTGGCGAAAAACTGTTTTTT. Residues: CASSPDRFGEKLFF.